The 2 T cell receptor beta chains in this list originate from one sample, sequenced in a study of technical replicates of blood from a few donors. The method was immunoSEQ multiplex PCR; TCRdb's version includes in-frame clones alone and lacks a portion of them. The table includes under 85,000 clones, approximately 91% detected once. The sample consisted of T cells isolated from PBMCs. The receptors come from a human donor in good health.

The gene calls are TRBV7-2 and TRBJ2-2, with 9 bases fitting TRBD2. The CDR3 extends over 15 amino acids. Germline trimming cut 4 bases from V and 2 bases from J; bases unmatched to any gene: 2. Germline CDR1 is SGHTA and CDR2 is FQGNSA. The CDR3 coding sequence is TGTGCCAGCAGCTCTCTAGCGGGAAACACCGGGGAGCTGTTTTTT. Translating it yields CASSSLAGNTGELFF. The variable domain in full, completed from reference TRBV7-2 and TRBJ2-2, reads GAGVSQSPSNKVTEKGKDVELRCDPISGHTALYWYRQSLGQGLEFLIYFQGNSAPDKSGLPSDRFSAERTGGSVSTLTIQRTQQEDSAVYLCASSSLAGNTGELFFGEGSRLTVL.

This clone appeared once. Here the CDR3 reads CSVESLYNEQFF. Here the CDR3 DNA reads TGCAGCGTTGAAAGCCTTTACAATGAGCAGTTCTTC. This chain uses TRBV29-1 with TRBJ2-1; no clear D gene. Germline V gene data show CDR1 as SQVTM and CDR2 as ANQGSEA. This CDR3 comprises 12 residues. V was cut by 2 bases and J by 4 bases, with 6 bases left in between.